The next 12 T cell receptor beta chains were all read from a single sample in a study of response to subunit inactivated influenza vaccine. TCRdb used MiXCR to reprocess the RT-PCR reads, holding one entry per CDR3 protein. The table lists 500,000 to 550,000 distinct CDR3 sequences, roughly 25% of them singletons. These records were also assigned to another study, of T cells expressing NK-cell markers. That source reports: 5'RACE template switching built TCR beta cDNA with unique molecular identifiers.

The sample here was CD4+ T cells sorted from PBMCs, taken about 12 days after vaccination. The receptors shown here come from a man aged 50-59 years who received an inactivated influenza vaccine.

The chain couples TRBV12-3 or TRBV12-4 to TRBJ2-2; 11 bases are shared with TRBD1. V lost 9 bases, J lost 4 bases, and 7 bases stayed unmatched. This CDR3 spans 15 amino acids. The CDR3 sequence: CASRAGTGGTGELFF. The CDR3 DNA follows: TGTGCCAGTCGAGCCGGGACAGGGGGCACCGGGGAGCTGTTTTTT.

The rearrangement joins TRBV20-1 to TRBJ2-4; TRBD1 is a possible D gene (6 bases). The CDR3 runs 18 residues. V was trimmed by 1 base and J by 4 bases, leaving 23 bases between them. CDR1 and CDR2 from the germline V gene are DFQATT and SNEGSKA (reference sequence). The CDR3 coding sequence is TGCAGTGCTAGAGCCCAGGGGATCGGGGACCTTGCTAAAAACATTCAGTACTTC. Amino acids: CSARAQGIGDLAKNIQYF.

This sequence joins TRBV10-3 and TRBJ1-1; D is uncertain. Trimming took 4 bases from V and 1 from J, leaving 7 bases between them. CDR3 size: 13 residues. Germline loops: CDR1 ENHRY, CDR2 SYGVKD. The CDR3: CAISARENTEAFF. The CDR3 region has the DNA TGTGCCATCAGTGCCCGAGAGAACACTGAAGCTTTCTTT.

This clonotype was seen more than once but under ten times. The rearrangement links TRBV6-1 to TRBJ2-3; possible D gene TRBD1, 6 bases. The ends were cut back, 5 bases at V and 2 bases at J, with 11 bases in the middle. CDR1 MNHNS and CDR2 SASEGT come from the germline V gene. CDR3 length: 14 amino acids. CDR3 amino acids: CASSRDIYTDTQYF. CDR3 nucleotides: TGTGCCAGCAGTCGGGACATATACACAGATACGCAGTATTTT.

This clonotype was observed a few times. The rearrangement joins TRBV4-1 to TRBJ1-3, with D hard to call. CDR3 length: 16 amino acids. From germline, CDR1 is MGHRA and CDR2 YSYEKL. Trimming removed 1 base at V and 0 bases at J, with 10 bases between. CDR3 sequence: CASSQGAPISGNTIYF. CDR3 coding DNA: TGCGCCAGCAGCCAAGGGGCCCCGATCTCTGGAAACACCATATATTTT.

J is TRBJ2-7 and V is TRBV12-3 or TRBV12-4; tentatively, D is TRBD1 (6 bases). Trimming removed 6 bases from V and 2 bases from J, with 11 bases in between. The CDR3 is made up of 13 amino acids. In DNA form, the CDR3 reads TGTGCCAGCAGCAAAGACAGGACCTACGAGCAGTACTTC. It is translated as CASSKDRTYEQYF.

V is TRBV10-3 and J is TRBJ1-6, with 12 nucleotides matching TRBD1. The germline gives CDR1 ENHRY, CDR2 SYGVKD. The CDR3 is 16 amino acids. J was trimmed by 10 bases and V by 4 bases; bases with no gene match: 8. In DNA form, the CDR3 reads TGTGCCATCAGTGGAACGGGACAGGGGGCGGGATCACCCCTCCACTTT. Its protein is CAISGTGQGAGSPLHF.

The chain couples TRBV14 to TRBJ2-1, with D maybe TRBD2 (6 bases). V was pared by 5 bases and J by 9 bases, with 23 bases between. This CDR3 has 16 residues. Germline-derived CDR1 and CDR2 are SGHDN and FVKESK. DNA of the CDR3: TGTGCCAGCAGCTCACGACTAGAGTACTTTGGAGGTGAGCAGTTCTTC. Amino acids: CASSSRLEYFGGEQFF.

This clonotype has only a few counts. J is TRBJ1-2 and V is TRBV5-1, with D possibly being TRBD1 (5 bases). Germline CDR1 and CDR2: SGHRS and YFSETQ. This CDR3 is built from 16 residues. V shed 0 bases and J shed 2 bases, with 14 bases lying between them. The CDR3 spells CASSLDGTPRNYGYTF. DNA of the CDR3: TGCGCCAGCAGCTTGGACGGGACTCCAAGAAACTATGGCTACACCTTC.

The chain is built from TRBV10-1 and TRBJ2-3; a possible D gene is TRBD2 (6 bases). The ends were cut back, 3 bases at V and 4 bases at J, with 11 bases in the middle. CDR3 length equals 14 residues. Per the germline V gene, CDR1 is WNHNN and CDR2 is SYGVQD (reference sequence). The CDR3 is CASSDGGTSDTQYF. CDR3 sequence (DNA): TGCGCCAGCAGTGACGGCGGGACTTCAGATACGCAGTATTTT.

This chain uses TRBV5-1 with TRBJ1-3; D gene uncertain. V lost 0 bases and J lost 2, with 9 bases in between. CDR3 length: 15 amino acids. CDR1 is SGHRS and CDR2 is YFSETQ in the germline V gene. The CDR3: CASSLVPGPGNTIYF. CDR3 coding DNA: TGCGCCAGCAGCTTGGTTCCCGGTCCTGGAAACACCATATATTTT.

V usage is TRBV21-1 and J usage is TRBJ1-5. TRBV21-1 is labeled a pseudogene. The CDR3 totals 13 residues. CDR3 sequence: CASSKLGNQPQHF. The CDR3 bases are TGTGCCAGCAGTAAGCTGGGCAATCAGCCCCAGCATTTT.